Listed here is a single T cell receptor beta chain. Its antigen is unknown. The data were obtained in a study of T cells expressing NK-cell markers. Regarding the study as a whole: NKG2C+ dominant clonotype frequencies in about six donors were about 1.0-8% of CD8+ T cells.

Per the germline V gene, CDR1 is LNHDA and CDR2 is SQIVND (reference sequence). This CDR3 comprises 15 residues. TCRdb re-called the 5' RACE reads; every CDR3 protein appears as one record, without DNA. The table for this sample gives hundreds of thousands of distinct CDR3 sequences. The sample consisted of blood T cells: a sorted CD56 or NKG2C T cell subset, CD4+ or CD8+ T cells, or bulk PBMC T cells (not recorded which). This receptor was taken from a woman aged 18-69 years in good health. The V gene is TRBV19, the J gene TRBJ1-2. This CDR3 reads CASSITTPKHHGYTF.